Listed here are 2 T cell receptor beta chains from one sample, sequenced in a study of cytomegalovirus exposure and HLA in healthy donors. PCR involved 60 Vbeta and 13 Jbeta primers. Libraries were prepared by immunoSEQ multiplex PCR; TCRdb keeps only in-frame clonotypes and omits some of them. The data hold about 170,000 clones, with 75% to 85% observed a single time. Source material: PBMCs. Source of these receptors: a woman between 45 and 65 years old in good health and CMV-seropositive.

The rearrangement uses TRBV5-4 and TRBJ2-5, with 11 positions matching TRBD1. J gave up 5 bases and V 4 bases, and 10 bases lay outside the gene matches. CDR1 and CDR2 from the germline V gene are SGHNT and YYREEE (reference sequence). There are 16 residues in the CDR3. CDR3: CASSGRTGGDWETQYF. The CDR3 coding sequence is TGTGCCAGCAGCGGGCGGACAGGGGGCGACTGGGAGACCCAGTACTTC.

The chain uses TRBV6-5 and TRBJ1-2; weak D call: TRBD1 (6 bases). Trimming removed 7 bases at V and 4 bases at J, with 19 bases between. Germline V gives CDR1 MNHEY, CDR2 SVGAGI. The CDR3 totals 15 residues. The CDR3 DNA reads TGTGCCAGCACTCTCGGAGGGGGAGGGATCTATGGCTACACCTTC. Translating it yields CASTLGGGGIYGYTF.